The 17 T cell receptor beta chains presented below share a single source sample, sequenced in a study of shared clonotypes between healthy human individuals. The data were produced by immunoSEQ multiplex PCR, yet TCRdb's version contains in-frame clones alone and is incomplete. The sample has about 1.1 million clones; around three quarters are singletons. The sequenced sample consisted of memory CD4+ T cells from PBMCs. Subset given: CD45RA-negative fraction. These receptors were obtained from a man aged 18 to 29 in good health. Some clones in this sample may be carry-over from other donors' samples.

This clone came up once. The gene calls are TRBV15 and TRBJ1-2; 7 nucleotides agree with TRBD1. The CDR3 consists of 15 residues. From germline, CDR1 is LNHNV and CDR2 YYDKDF (reference sequence). With V trimmed by 5 bases and J by 3 bases, 9 bases remained unmatched. CDR3 amino acids: CATSLQGNPDYGYTF. The CDR3 DNA reads TGTGCCACCAGCTTACAGGGGAACCCTGACTATGGCTACACCTTC.

CDR3 coding DNA: TGTGCCAGCAGTGTAATCTCAGGGAATAACTATGGCTACACCTTC. This translates into CASSVISGNNYGYTF. The chain has TRBV28 and TRBJ1-2; perhaps TRBD1 as D (5 bases). CDR3 length: 15 amino acids. Trimming pared 5 bases from V and 1 base from J, leaving 14 bases between. Germline assignment: CDR1 MDHEN and CDR2 SYDVKM.

The chain links TRBV30 to TRBJ2-5; no definite D call. V shed 3 bases and J shed 1 base, with 6 bases lying between them. Germline CDR1 reads GTSNPN; CDR2 reads SVGIG (reference sequence). The CDR3 sequence is 12 residues long. This CDR3 reads CAWSPAQETQYF. As DNA, the CDR3 is TGTGCCTGGAGCCCAGCCCAAGAGACCCAGTACTTC.

V gene TRBV25-1 combines with J gene TRBJ2-1; D possibly corresponds to TRBD2 (6 bases). There are 15 residues in the CDR3. Trimming shortened V by 1 base and J by 5 bases, and 12 bases separated the two germline ends. Germline assignment: CDR1 MGHDK and CDR2 SYGVNS. Written as DNA, the CDR3 is TGTGCCAGCAGTGAATCGGGCGGGGTACACAATGAGCAGTTCTTC. Translation gives CASSESGGVHNEQFF.

The chain joins TRBV28 to TRBJ2-7, with 8 bases that match TRBD1. The trim removed 6 bases at V and 2 bases at J, leaving 3 bases unmatched. Per the germline V gene, CDR1 is MDHEN and CDR2 is SYDVKM. There are 13 residues in the CDR3. CDR3 sequence: CASRDRGTYEQYF. The CDR3 DNA reads TGTGCCAGCAGAGACAGGGGAACCTACGAGCAGTACTTC. The full variable domain, with the rest looked up from reference TRBV28 and TRBJ2-7, is DVKVTQSSRYLVKRTGEKVFLECVQDMDHENMFWYRQDPGLGLRLIYFSYDVKMKEKGDIPEGYSVSREKKERFSLILESASTNQTSMYLCASRDRGTYEQYFGPGTRLTVT.

Here the CDR3 reads CASSQAAGGAYEQYF. In nucleotides, the CDR3 is TGTGCCAGCAGCCAAGCGGCAGGGGGTGCCTACGAGCAGTACTTC. The V and J genes are TRBV4-2 and TRBJ2-7; 7 nucleotides align to TRBD1. V shed 1 base and J 2 bases; nucleotides not matched to a gene: 5. CDR1 is LGHNA, CDR2 YNFKEQ, per germline. This CDR3 contains 15 residues.

The chain joins TRBV5-1 to TRBJ1-1, with D tentatively TRBD1 (5 bases). V was pared by 1 base and J by 3 bases, with 10 bases between. Germline V CDR1 and CDR2: SGHRS, YFSETQ. This CDR3 comprises 14 residues. The CDR3 spells CASSLRLGDTEAFF. DNA of the CDR3: TGCGCCAGCAGCTTGCGTTTGGGGGACACTGAAGCTTTCTTT.

The chain couples TRBV7-2 to TRBJ2-7, with D perhaps TRBD2 (6 bases). V lost 4 bases to trimming and J lost 0 bases, with 13 bases between them. The CDR3 is made up of 15 amino acids. CDR1 is SGHTA and CDR2 is FQGNSA in the germline V gene. As DNA, the CDR3 is TGTGCCAGCAGCTGGGCTAGCGTGTACTCCTACGAGCAGTACTTC. This codes for CASSWASVYSYEQYF.

This chain links TRBV5-4 with TRBJ2-7; 9 bases are a match to TRBD2. This CDR3 comprises 15 residues. Germline V lookup: CDR1 SGHNT, CDR2 YYREEE (reference sequence). V was clipped by 4 bases and J by 4 bases; unmatched bases: 9. DNA of the CDR3: TGTGCCAGCAGCCGGTCCAGCGGGAGGTCGTACGAGCAGTACTTC. It encodes CASSRSSGRSYEQYF.

The chain employs TRBV2 and TRBJ1-6, with a weak D call TRBD1 (5 bases). V was clipped by 6 bases and J by 8 bases, with 8 bases between them. Germline lookup yields CDR1 SNHLY and CDR2 FYNNEI. This CDR3 spans 12 amino acids. The chain's CDR3 is CASRQADSPLHF. The CDR3 DNA follows: TGTGCCAGCAGACAGGCGGATTCACCCCTCCACTTT. The complete variable domain, with remaining parts taken from reference TRBV2 and TRBJ1-6, reads EPEVTQTPSHQVTQMGQEVILRCVPISNHLYFYWYRQILGQKVEFLVSFYNNEISEKSEIFDDQFSVERPDGSNFTLKIRSTKLEDSAMYFCASRQADSPLHFGNGTRLTVT.

In its sample, this clone was seen a few times. This chain joins TRBV7-2 and TRBJ1-2; no reliable D call. V lost 1 base and J lost 5, with 8 bases in between. Germline V gives CDR1 SGHTA, CDR2 FQGNSA. This CDR3 region has 13 residues. The CDR3: CASSLGSGYGYTF. CDR3 bases: TGTGCCAGCAGCTTAGGTTCGGGTTATGGCTACACCTTC.

The chain joins TRBV30 to TRBJ2-7, with 8 bases identical to TRBD2. Germline V CDR1 and CDR2: GTSNPN, SVGIG (reference sequence). Trimming at V came to 3 bases and at J to 4 bases, leaving 5 bases not matched to a gene. The CDR3 runs 13 residues. The CDR3 reads CAWRTGGPYEQYF. The CDR3 DNA reads as TGTGCCTGGAGAACGGGAGGGCCTTACGAGCAGTACTTC.

The CDR3 DNA reads as TGTGCCAGCAGCCTTCGACAGGGACAGTACTACGAGCAGTACTTC. This sequence encodes CASSLRQGQYYEQYF. This chain joins TRBV7-2 and TRBJ2-7; TRBD1 agrees at 7 bases. V shed 5 bases and J 3 bases; nucleotides not matched to a gene: 10. This CDR3 spans 15 amino acids. Germline lookup yields CDR1 SGHTA and CDR2 FQGNSA. Looking up the rest from reference TRBV7-2 and TRBJ2-7 gives the full variable domain: GAGVSQSPSNKVTEKGKDVELRCDPISGHTALYWYRQSLGQGLEFLIYFQGNSAPDKSGLPSDRFSAERTGGSVSTLTIQRTQQEDSAVYLCASSLRQGQYYEQYFGPGTRLTVT.

This clone was picked up one time. V usage is TRBV30 and J usage is TRBJ1-2, with TRBD1 matching over 8 bases. The J segment lost 4 bases and the V segment lost 3 bases, leaving 7 bases of the junction unmatched. CDR1 and CDR2 (germline): GTSNPN, SVGIG (reference sequence). The CDR3 runs to 14 residues. The CDR3 DNA reads TGTGCCTGGAGGGGACAGGAGAACGTCTATGGCTACACCTTC. Its protein is CAWRGQENVYGYTF.

V and J are TRBV7-6 and TRBJ2-7; 9 bases match TRBD1. The CDR3 is 14 amino acids. V was clipped by 2 bases and J by 3 bases; unmatched bases: 2. Germline V gene sequence: CDR1 SGHVS, CDR2 FNYEAQ. CDR3 DNA: TGTGCCAGCAGCTTAACAGGGGGCGGCTACGAGCAGTACTTC. Protein product: CASSLTGGGYEQYF.

The CDR3 bases are TGTGCCAGCAGTGAGACAGGGTATGGCTACACCTTC. Translation: CASSETGYGYTF. The J gene is TRBJ1-2, the V gene TRBV6-1; 7 bases agree with TRBD1. This CDR3 is 12 amino acids long. With V trimmed by 3 bases and J by 5 bases, 0 bases remained unmatched. CDR1 is MNHNS and CDR2 is SASEGT in the germline V gene.

J is TRBJ1-3 and V is TRBV7-3; unclear D gene. V dropped 2 bases and J dropped 0 bases, with 14 bases sitting between them. This CDR3 has 17 residues. Germline values: CDR1 SGHTA, CDR2 FQGTGA. CDR3 in amino acids: CASSLVGPKSSGNTIYF. The CDR3 DNA reads TGTGCCAGCAGCTTAGTTGGTCCAAAGAGCTCTGGAAACACCATATATTTT.